This T cell receptor (beta chain) was documented in a study of blood T cell repertoires in COVID-19. As for the study in general: In each case, the material was cDNA or gDNA derived from T cells, B-cell-depleted T cells, or PBMCs.

The CDR3 is 19 amino acids. With 3 bases clipped from V and 6 bases from J, the junction kept 15 bases outside the gene matches. The germline V gene has CDR1 LGHDT and CDR2 YNNKEL (reference sequence). Here immunoSEQ multiplex PCR was the method, and the copy in TCRdb shows in-frame clones only, minus some. The sample has roughly 80,000 clones; approximately 86% are singletons. Sequencing was carried out using peripheral blood. The receptor was derived from a woman in her sixties or seventies with acute or convalescent COVID-19. The gene calls are TRBV3-1 (or the pseudogene TRBV3-2) and TRBJ2-2, with 11 positions matching TRBD2. In DNA form, the CDR3 reads TGTGCCAGCAGCCACGCTATGCGGACTAGCGGGCCAGGGGCCGGGGAGCTGTTTTTT. Its protein product is CASSHAMRTSGPGAGELFF.